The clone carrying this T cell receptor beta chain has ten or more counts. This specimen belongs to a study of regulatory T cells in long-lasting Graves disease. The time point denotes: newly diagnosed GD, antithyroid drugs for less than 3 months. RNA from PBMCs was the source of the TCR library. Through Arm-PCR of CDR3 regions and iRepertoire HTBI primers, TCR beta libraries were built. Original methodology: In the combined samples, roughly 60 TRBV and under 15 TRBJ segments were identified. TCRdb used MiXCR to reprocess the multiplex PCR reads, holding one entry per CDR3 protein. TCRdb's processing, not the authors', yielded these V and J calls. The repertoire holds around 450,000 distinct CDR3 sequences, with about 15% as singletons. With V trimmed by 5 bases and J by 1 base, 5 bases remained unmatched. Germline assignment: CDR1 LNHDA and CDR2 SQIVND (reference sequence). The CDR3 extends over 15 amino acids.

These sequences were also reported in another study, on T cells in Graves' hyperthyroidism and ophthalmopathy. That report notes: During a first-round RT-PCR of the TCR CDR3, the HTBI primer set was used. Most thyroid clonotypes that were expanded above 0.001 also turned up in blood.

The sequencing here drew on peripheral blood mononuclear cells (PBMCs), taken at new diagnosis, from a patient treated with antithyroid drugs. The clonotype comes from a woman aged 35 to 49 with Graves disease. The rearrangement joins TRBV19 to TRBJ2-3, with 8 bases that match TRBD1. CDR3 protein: CASSDGQGGTDTQYF. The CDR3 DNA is TGTGCCAGTAGTGATGGACAGGGAGGCACAGATACGCAGTATTTT.